This entry lists 31 T cell receptor beta chains sequenced from one sample in a study of blood T cells in healthy people across ages. The second PCR ran about 6 to 12 cycles with a sample-barcoded 5' primer and J-beta primers. TCRdb reprocessed the 5' RACE reads with MiXCR, giving one entry per CDR3 protein. The sample contains 630,000 or so distinct CDR3 sequences, approximately 31% of which appear only once. Sequencing input: blood. Receptor source: an elderly woman in good health.

Details on this clonotype: One base away lies a much larger clone, so this may be a sequencing read error. The chain joins TRBV7-3 to TRBJ2-1, with 7 bases matching TRBD1. The germline gives CDR1 SGHTA, CDR2 FQGTGA. The CDR3 loop spans 14 amino acids. V trimming: 6 bases; J trimming: 5 bases; junction bases outside the gene matches: 7. DNA of the CDR3: TGTGCCAGCAGGCGCCTGACAGGGAACAATGAGCAGTTCTTC. Encoded protein: CASRRLTGNNEQFF.

The chain links TRBV6-2 or TRBV6-3 to TRBJ2-1, with TRBD2 matching over 8 bases. This CDR3 has 15 amino acids. V dropped 2 bases and J dropped 15; count of bases not matched to a gene: 15. CDR1 is MNHEY and CDR2 is SVGEGT in the germline V gene. The CDR3 sequence is CASSYGVQGTRVPFF. Here the CDR3 DNA reads TGTGCCAGCAGTTACGGGGTTCAGGGGACTAGGGTTCCGTTCTTC.

The chain recombines TRBV5-1 with TRBJ1-1; D remains unclear. Germline lookup yields CDR1 SGHRS and CDR2 YFSETQ. The germline V and J ends were trimmed by 0 bases and 11 bases, with 8 bases remaining between them. This CDR3 spans 11 amino acids. Here the CDR3 DNA reads TGCGCCAGCAGCTTGGCGGGATATGCTTTCTTT. Protein: CASSLAGYAFF.

This clonotype was observed at least ten times. The gene calls are TRBV7-3 and TRBJ1-6; weak D call: TRBD1 (5 bases). V was pared by 4 bases and J by 9 bases, with 10 bases between. The V gene's germline CDR1 is SGHTA and CDR2 FQGTGA. CDR3 length equals 13 residues. For the CDR3, the DNA is TGTGCCAGCAGCTCCCACAGGAGTTCACCCCTCCACTTT. This translates into CASSSHRSSPLHF.

There are many counts of this clonotype. The chain couples TRBV5-1 to TRBJ2-2, with no clear D. Per the germline V gene, CDR1 is SGHRS and CDR2 is YFSETQ. Trimming left V 7 bases short and J 1 base short, with 8 bases between. The CDR3 spans 13 residues. CDR3 loop: CASGSGNTGELFF. As DNA, the CDR3 is TGCGCCAGCGGGTCTGGGAACACCGGGGAGCTGTTTTTT. The full variable domain, with the rest looked up from reference TRBV5-1 and TRBJ2-2, is KAGVTQTPRYLIKTRGQQVTLSCSPISGHRSVSWYQQTPGQGLQFLFEYFSETQRNKGNFPGRFSGRQFSNSRSEMNVSTLELGDSALYLCASGSGNTGELFFGEGSRLTVL.

V gene TRBV12-3 or TRBV12-4 combines with J gene TRBJ2-7; the match to TRBD1 covers 8 bases. The last part of the DNA fits TRBJ2-5 better; the J call may be wrong. This CDR3 contains 14 residues. This CDR3 reads CASSLRNRGETQYF. Here the CDR3 DNA reads TGTGCCAGCAGTTTACGGAACAGGGGGGAGACCCAGTACTTC.

The count of this clonotype is one. This chain uses TRBV3-1 with TRBJ2-1; tentatively, D is TRBD2 (5 bases). This CDR3 spans 13 amino acids. CDR1 and CDR2 (germline): LGHDT, YNNKEL (reference sequence). Trimming stripped 6 bases from V and 6 bases from J, with 12 bases between. The CDR3 protein is CASRQRVRNEQFF. CDR3 DNA: TGTGCCAGCAGACAGAGGGTGCGCAATGAGCAGTTCTTC.

This clonotype came up many times. The rearrangement uses TRBV10-3 and TRBJ2-1; 9 bases align to TRBD2. V shed 6 bases, J shed 1 base, and the junction held 7 bases outside the gene matches. This CDR3 spans 16 amino acids. Germline loops: CDR1 ENHRY, CDR2 SYGVKD. For the CDR3, the DNA is TGTGCCATCAGGGCGGCGAGCGGGGGGTCCTACAATGAGCAGTTCTTC. Protein sequence: CAIRAASGGSYNEQFF.

V is TRBV20-1 and J is TRBJ1-5; no clear D. Looked up from germline, CDR1 is DFQATT and CDR2 is SNEGSKA (reference sequence). This CDR3 is 16 amino acids long. V shed 1 base and J shed 7 bases, with 20 bases lying between them. The CDR3 region is CSARGPAGNRGQPQHF. The CDR3 DNA reads TGCAGTGCTAGAGGCCCCGCGGGGAACAGAGGCCAGCCCCAGCATTTT.

This clonotype was detected ten times or more. This chain links TRBV20-1 with TRBJ1-2; TRBD1 agrees at 11 bases. CDR1 is DFQATT, CDR2 SNEGSKA, per germline (reference sequence). J was trimmed by 6 bases and V by 2 bases; bases with no gene match: 8. There are 15 residues in the CDR3. The CDR3 DNA sequence: TGCAGTGCTAGATCAGGACAGGGGGCGAGAAATGGCTACACCTTC. Translating it yields CSARSGQGARNGYTF.

This clonotype appeared a few times. The chain joins TRBV5-6 to TRBJ2-3; D may be TRBD2 (5 bases). The germline gives CDR1 SGHDT, CDR2 YYEEEE. This CDR3 spans 16 amino acids. V was pared by 0 bases and J by 2 bases, with 13 bases between. CDR3 sequence (DNA): TGTGCCAGCAGCTTGGGGAAGCGGCAGTACACAGATACGCAGTATTTT. It codes for CASSLGKRQYTDTQYF. The whole variable domain, remainder taken from reference TRBV5-6 and TRBJ2-3, is DAGVTQSPTHLIKTRGQQVTLRCSPKSGHDTVSWYQQALGQGPQFIFQYYEEEERQRGNFPDRFSGHQFPNYSSELNVNALLLGDSALYLCASSLGKRQYTDTQYFGPGTRLTVL.

The rearrangement links TRBV3-1 to TRBJ2-5; 13 positions match TRBD2. V lost 5 bases to trimming and J lost 2 bases; unmatched junction nucleotides: 11. The CDR3 consists of 18 residues. CDR1 and CDR2 (germline): LGHDT, YNNKEL (reference sequence). In DNA form, the CDR3 reads TGTGCCAGCAGCTCCTGGACTAGCGGGAGTGAGTCACAAGAGACCCAGTACTTC. It codes for CASSSWTSGSESQETQYF.

This clonotype has a count of ten or more. The V gene is TRBV5-6, the J gene TRBJ2-7; D is unclear. CDR1 and CDR2 (germline): SGHDT, YYEEEE. The CDR3 sequence is 15 residues long. V was pared by 5 bases and J by 4 bases, with 19 bases between. CDR3 amino acids: CASSLRIVRPYEQYF. The DNA for the CDR3 is TGTGCCAGCAGTCTCCGGATAGTCCGGCCTTACGAGCAGTACTTC. The full variable domain, its missing parts supplied by reference TRBV5-6 and TRBJ2-7, is DAGVTQSPTHLIKTRGQQVTLRCSPKSGHDTVSWYQQALGQGPQFIFQYYEEEERQRGNFPDRFSGHQFPNYSSELNVNALLLGDSALYLCASSLRIVRPYEQYFGPGTRLTVT.

At least ten counts were recorded for this clonotype. The chain carries TRBV6-2 or TRBV6-3 and TRBJ2-7; TRBD2 matches at 9 bases. Per germline, CDR1 MNHEY and CDR2 SVGEGT. After removal of 7 bases from V and 4 bases from J, the junction contained 8 bases not matched to a gene. This CDR3 region has 14 residues. The CDR3 protein is CASNLSGGNYEQYF. The CDR3 DNA follows: TGTGCCAGCAACCTTAGCGGGGGAAATTACGAGCAGTACTTC.

This clonotype was picked up a small number of times. This chain joins TRBV12-3 or TRBV12-4 and TRBJ1-4; 8 bases align to TRBD1. The CDR3 loop spans 15 amino acids. V gave up 5 bases and J gave up 4 bases; unmatched junction bases: 6. CDR3 loop: CASSPRDRLNEKLFF. In DNA form, the CDR3 reads TGTGCCAGCAGTCCCCGGGACAGGCTTAATGAAAAACTGTTTTTT.

This clonotype was recorded at least ten times. J is TRBJ2-3 and V is TRBV5-8, with TRBD1 as a possible D gene (6 bases). The CDR3 length is 17 residues. V gave up 3 bases and J gave up 1 base, with 18 bases separating them. Germline CDR1 is SGHTS and CDR2 is YDEGEE. DNA of the CDR3: TGTGCCAGCAGCTACAATCTACAGGGTGGGCGCACAGATACGCAGTATTTT. Translating gives CASSYNLQGGRTDTQYF.

This clonotype appeared once. This may be a read error: a much more frequent sequence differs by one nucleotide. The gene calls are TRBV6-5 and TRBJ2-7; D is possibly TRBD2 (6 bases). This CDR3 is 14 amino acids long. Germline V gene lookup returns CDR1 MNHEY and CDR2 SVGAGI. V lost 7 bases, J lost 7 bases, and 20 bases lay in between. CDR3 nucleotides: TGTGCCAGCATGAGACCCGGCGGGGTAGGGGAGCAGTACTTC. Residues: CASMRPGGVGEQYF.

The chain carries TRBV12-3 or TRBV12-4 and TRBJ1-2; the D is unclear. The CDR3 is 14 amino acids. V lost 7 bases and J lost 3, with 15 bases in between. CDR3 DNA: TGTGCCAGCATTGTCTCGGGCTTTGACTATGGCTACACCTTC. Amino acids: CASIVSGFDYGYTF.

This clonotype has ten or more counts. This CDR3 reads CASSQVVSETQYF. The CDR3 region has the DNA TGTGCCAGCAGCCAAGTGGTGTCTGAGACCCAGTACTTC. The V call is TRBV4-2, the J call TRBJ2-5; D is unclear. From germline, CDR1 is LGHNA and CDR2 YNFKEQ. This CDR3 region has 13 residues. V lost 1 base and J 5 bases, leaving 8 bases between the germline ends.

This clonotype occurred many times. The CDR3 DNA follows: TGTGCCAGCAGTTCCCTTCTGACAGGGAGAGTCTACGAGCAGTACTTC. Protein sequence: CASSSLLTGRVYEQYF. The chain uses TRBV27 and TRBJ2-7; 7 bases map to TRBD1. Germline CDR1 reads MNHEY; CDR2 reads SMNVEV (reference sequence). V was clipped by 4 bases and J by 3 bases; unmatched bases: 12. CDR3 size: 16 residues.

This chain uses TRBV6-1 with TRBJ1-1, with 8 bases matching TRBD1. The trim removed 5 bases at V and 1 base at J, leaving 3 bases unmatched. In germline, CDR1 is MNHNS, CDR2 SASEGT. The CDR3 has 14 amino acids. DNA of the CDR3: TGTGCCAGCAGTCCCGACAGGGGGAACACTGAAGCTTTCTTT. Amino acid sequence: CASSPDRGNTEAFF.

This clonotype was observed many times. V usage is TRBV7-2 and J usage is TRBJ2-5; D is unresolved. V was cut by 5 bases and J by 3 bases, with 13 bases left in between. This CDR3 contains 14 residues. The V gene's germline CDR1 is SGHTA and CDR2 FQGNSA. CDR3 sequence (DNA): TGTGCCAGCAGCCCCCGGCGTCATGAAGAGACCCAGTACTTC. Encoded protein: CASSPRRHEETQYF.

At least ten counts were recorded for this clonotype. The chain couples TRBV20-1 to TRBJ1-1; no definite D call. The CDR3 sequence is 15 residues long. Per the germline V gene, CDR1 is DFQATT and CDR2 is SNEGSKA (reference sequence). The V end was cut by 0 bases, the J end by 2 bases, with 13 bases between. The CDR3 nucleotides are TGCAGTGCTAGAGAATCGGGGAGGAGTAACACTGAAGCTTTCTTT. It translates to CSARESGRSNTEAFF.

The J gene is TRBJ1-4, the V gene TRBV5-1; D is uncertain. Germline assignment: CDR1 SGHRS and CDR2 YFSETQ. The CDR3 consists of 15 residues. Trimming removed 5 bases at V and 8 bases at J, with 19 bases between. The CDR3 DNA reads TGCGCCAGCAGGATGGGGAACGAAGAACTGGAAAAACTGTTTTTT. This gives the protein CASRMGNEELEKLFF.

The gene calls are TRBV6-5 and TRBJ1-1; D is ambiguous. Germline V gives CDR1 MNHEY, CDR2 SVGAGI. This CDR3 is built from 14 residues. Trimming took off 0 bases at V and 7 bases at J, with 12 bases between the two ends. The CDR3 reads CASSYSLTAGEAFF. CDR3 bases: TGTGCCAGCAGTTACTCGCTAACAGCGGGTGAAGCTTTCTTT.

The CDR3 DNA sequence: TGTGCCTGGAGTGCCGCCGGACAGGGGGTGGGGGAAAAACTGTTTTTT. Its protein product is CAWSAAGQGVGEKLFF. V gene TRBV30 combines with J gene TRBJ1-4; 10 bases are a match to TRBD1. Germline CDR1 is GTSNPN and CDR2 is SVGIG (reference sequence). The CDR3 covers 16 residues. Unmatched junction bases numbered 10, after V lost 1 base and J lost 8 bases.

Many counts were recorded for this clonotype. The V gene is TRBV6-5, the J gene TRBJ2-1, with a tentative D call TRBD2 (5 bases). The CDR3 sequence is 14 residues long. Germline V gives CDR1 MNHEY, CDR2 SVGAGI. Trimming took off 4 bases at V and 5 bases at J, with 12 bases between the two ends. The CDR3 protein is CASSSSPANNEQFF. The CDR3 DNA reads TGTGCCAGCAGTTCTAGCCCCGCGAACAATGAGCAGTTCTTC.

This clonotype has at least ten counts. This chain joins TRBV15 and TRBJ2-7; D might be TRBD2 (7 bases). Germline V CDR1 and CDR2: LNHNV, YYDKDF (reference sequence). The V end was cut by 5 bases, the J end by 0 bases, with 11 bases between. This CDR3 is 14 amino acids long. As DNA, the CDR3 is TGTGCCACCAGCCCGGGGGGCGTCTCCTACGAGCAGTACTTC. It is translated as CATSPGGVSYEQYF.

A remark on this clonotype: At one boundary the junction diverges from the germline segment, which might be a read error. The chain links TRBV10-3 to TRBJ1-5, with D perhaps TRBD1 (5 bases). CDR3 length: 16 residues. Germline CDR1 ENHRY, CDR2 SYGVKD. CDR3 in DNA: TGTGCCATCAACCCGGGGTGGGAGGGGAACAATCAGTCCCAGCATTTT. Translation gives CAINPGWEGNNQSQHF.

DNA for the CDR3: TGTGCCAGCAGTTGGGCTAGCGGGATCTACGAGCAGTACTTC. It translates to CASSWASGIYEQYF. The chain is built from TRBV6-2 or TRBV6-3 and TRBJ2-5, with TRBD2 matching 9 bases. Judging by the DNA end, TRBJ2-7 fits better; the J call may be wrong. The CDR3 contains 14 residues. Germline V CDR1 and CDR2: MNHEY, SVGEGT.

This clonotype was observed many times. The chain has TRBV29-1 and TRBJ2-7, with TRBD2 identical over 10 bases. The ends lost 5 bases at V and 4 bases at J; junction bases unmatched: 5. This CDR3 spans 13 amino acids. The germline V gene encodes CDR1 SQVTM and CDR2 ANQGSEA. DNA of the CDR3: TGCAGCGTTTGGGTAGCGGGGGGATACGAGCAGTACTTC. Translation gives CSVWVAGGYEQYF.